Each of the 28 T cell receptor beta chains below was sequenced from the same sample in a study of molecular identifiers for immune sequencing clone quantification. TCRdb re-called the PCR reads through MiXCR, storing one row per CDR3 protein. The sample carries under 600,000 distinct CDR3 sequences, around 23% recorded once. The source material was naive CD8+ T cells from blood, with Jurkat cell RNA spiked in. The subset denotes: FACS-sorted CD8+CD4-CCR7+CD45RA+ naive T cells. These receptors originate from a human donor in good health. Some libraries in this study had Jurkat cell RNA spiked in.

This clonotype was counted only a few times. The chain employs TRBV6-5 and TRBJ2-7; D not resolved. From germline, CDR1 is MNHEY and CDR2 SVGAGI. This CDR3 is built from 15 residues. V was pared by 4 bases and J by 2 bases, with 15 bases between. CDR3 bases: TGTGCCAGCAGTTCCGGTAGCAATCAGGCCTACGAGCAGTACTTC. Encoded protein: CASSSGSNQAYEQYF.

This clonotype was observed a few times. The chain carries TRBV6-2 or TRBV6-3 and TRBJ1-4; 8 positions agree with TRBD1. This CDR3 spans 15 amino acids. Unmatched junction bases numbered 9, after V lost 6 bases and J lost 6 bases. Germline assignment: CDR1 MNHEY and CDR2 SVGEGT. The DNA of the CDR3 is TGTGCCAGCAGCTACCCCGGACAGGGAGATGAAAAACTGTTTTTT. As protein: CASSYPGQGDEKLFF.

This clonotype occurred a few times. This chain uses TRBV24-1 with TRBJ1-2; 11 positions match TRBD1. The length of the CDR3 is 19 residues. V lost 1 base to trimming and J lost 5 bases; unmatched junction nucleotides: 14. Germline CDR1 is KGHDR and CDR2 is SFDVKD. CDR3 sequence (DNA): TGTGCCACCAGTGATTTAAGCCCCAACCGGGACAGGGGGGAGTATGGCTACACCTTC. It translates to CATSDLSPNRDRGEYGYTF.

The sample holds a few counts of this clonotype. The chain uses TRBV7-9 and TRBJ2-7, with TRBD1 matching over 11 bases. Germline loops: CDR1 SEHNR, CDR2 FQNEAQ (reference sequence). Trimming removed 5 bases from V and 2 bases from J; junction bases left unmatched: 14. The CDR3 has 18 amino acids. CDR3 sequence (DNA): TGTGCCAGCAGCCCATCCGGACAGGGGGCTCACAGAACCTACGAGCAGTACTTC. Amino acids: CASSPSGQGAHRTYEQYF. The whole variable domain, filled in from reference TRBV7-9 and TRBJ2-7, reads DTGVSQNPRHKITKRGQNVTFRCDPISEHNRLYWYRQTLGQGPEFLTYFQNEAQLEKSRLLSDRFSAERPKGSFSTLEIQRTEQGDSAMYLCASSPSGQGAHRTYEQYFGPGTRLTVT.

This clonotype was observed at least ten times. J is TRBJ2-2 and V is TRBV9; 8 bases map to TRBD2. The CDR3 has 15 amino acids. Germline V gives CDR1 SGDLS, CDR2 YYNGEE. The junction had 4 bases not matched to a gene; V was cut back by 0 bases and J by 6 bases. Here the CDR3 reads CASSVEGLVSGELFF. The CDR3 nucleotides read TGTGCCAGCAGCGTAGAGGGACTAGTTTCCGGGGAGCTGTTTTTT.

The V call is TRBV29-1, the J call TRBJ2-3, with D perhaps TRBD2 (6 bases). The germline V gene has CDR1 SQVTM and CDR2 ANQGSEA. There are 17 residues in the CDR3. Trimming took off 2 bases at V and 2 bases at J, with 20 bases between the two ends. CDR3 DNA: TGCAGCGTTGAATGGGGGAGGAGAACGGGAGACACAGATACGCAGTATTTT. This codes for CSVEWGRRTGDTDTQYF.

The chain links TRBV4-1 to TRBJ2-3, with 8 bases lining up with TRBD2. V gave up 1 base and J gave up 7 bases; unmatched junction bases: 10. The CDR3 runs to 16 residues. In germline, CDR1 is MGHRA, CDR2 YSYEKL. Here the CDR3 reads CASSQGVRGGENTQYF. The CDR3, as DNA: TGCGCCAGCAGCCAAGGAGTACGGGGGGGCGAAAATACGCAGTATTTT.

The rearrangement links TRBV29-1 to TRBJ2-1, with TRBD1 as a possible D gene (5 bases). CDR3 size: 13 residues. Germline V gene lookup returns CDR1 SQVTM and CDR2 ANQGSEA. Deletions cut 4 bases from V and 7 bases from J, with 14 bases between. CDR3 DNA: TGCAGCGTTGCCCCCAGGGTAGTTAATGAGCAGTTCTTC. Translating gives CSVAPRVVNEQFF.

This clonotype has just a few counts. CDR3 in amino acids: CASSQDEVAGVSSTDTQYF. The CDR3 bases are TGTGCCAGCAGCCAAGACGAGGTAGCGGGGGTTTCTAGCACAGATACGCAGTATTTT. The chain employs TRBV3-1 and TRBJ2-3; 9 bases are shared with TRBD2. The trim removed 0 bases at V and 0 bases at J, leaving 10 bases unmatched. This CDR3 region has 19 residues. CDR1 is LGHDT and CDR2 is YNNKEL in the germline V gene (reference sequence).

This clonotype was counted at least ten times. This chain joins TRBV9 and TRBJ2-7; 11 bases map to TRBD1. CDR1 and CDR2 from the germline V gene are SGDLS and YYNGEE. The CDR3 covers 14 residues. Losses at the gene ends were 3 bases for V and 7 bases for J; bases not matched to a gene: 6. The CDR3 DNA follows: TGTGCCAGCAGCGCAGGACAGGGGGCGCTTGAGCAGTACTTC. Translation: CASSAGQGALEQYF.

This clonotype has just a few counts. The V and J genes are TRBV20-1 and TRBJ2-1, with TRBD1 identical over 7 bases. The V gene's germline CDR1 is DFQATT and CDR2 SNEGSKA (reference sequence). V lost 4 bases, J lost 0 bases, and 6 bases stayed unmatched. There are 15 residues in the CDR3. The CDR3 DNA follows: TGCAGTGCTATACAGGGGACCTCCTCCTACAATGAGCAGTTCTTC. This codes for CSAIQGTSSYNEQFF.

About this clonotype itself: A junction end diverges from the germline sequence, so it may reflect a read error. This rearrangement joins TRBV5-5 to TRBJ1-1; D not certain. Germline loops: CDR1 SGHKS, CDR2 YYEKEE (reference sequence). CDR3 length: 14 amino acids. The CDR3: CASSLPLVNTEASF. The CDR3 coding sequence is TGTGCCAGCAGCTTGCCCTTAGTGAACACTGAAGCTTCCTTT.

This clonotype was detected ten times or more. The chain's CDR3 is CASSQGPAVSGNTIYF. CDR3 DNA: TGCGCCAGCAGCCAAGGCCCGGCCGTCTCTGGAAACACCATATATTTT. This sequence joins TRBV4-3 and TRBJ1-3, with D unclear. The CDR3 length is 16 residues. Germline V gene lookup returns CDR1 LGHNA and CDR2 YSLEER. V was clipped by 1 base and J by 0 bases, with 10 bases between them.

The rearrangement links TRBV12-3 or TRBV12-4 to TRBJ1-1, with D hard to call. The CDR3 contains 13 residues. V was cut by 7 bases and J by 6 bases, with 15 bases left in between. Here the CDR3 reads CASTSISWSEAFF. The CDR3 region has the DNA TGTGCCAGCACCTCGATTTCTTGGTCTGAAGCTTTCTTT.

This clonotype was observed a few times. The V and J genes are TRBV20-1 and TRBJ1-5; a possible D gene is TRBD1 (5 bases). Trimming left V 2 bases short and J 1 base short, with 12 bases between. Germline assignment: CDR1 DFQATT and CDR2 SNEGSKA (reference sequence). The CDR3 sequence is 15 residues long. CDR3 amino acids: CSARFSGGSNQPQHF. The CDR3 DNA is TGCAGTGCTAGATTTTCGGGGGGAAGCAATCAGCCCCAGCATTTT.

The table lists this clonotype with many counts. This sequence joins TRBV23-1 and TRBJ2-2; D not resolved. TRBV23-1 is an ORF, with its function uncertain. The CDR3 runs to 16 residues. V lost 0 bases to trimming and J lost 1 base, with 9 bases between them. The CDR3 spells CASSQSEVKNTGELFF. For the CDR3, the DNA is TGCGCCAGCAGTCAATCGGAAGTTAAGAACACCGGGGAGCTGTTTTTT.

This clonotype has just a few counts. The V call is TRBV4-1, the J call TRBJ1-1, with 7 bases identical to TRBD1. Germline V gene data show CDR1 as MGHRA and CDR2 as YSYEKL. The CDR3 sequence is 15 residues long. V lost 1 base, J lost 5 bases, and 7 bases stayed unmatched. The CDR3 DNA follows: TGCGCCAGCAGCCAAGGCCCCCAGGGGGGAACTGAAGCTTTCTTT. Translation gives CASSQGPQGGTEAFF.

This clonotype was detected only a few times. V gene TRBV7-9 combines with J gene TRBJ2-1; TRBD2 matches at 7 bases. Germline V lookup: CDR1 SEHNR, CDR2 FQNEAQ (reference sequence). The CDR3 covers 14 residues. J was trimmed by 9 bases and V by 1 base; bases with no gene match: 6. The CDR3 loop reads CASSLVLANGEQFF. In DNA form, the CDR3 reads TGTGCCAGCAGCTTAGTACTAGCGAACGGTGAGCAGTTCTTC.

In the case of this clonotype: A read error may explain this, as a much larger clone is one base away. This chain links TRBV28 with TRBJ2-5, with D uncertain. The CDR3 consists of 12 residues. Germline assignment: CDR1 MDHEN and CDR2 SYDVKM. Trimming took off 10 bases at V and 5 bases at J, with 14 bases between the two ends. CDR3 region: CATNFVGETQYF. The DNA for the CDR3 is TGTGCCACCAATTTCGTCGGGGAGACCCAGTACTTC.

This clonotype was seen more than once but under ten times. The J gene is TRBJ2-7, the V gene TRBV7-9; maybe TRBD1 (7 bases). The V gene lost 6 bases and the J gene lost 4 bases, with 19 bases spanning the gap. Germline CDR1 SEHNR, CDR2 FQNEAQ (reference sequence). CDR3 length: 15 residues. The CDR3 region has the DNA TGTGCCAGCAGTTCCCTCAGGGGGGAAGGGTACGAGCAGTACTTC. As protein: CASSSLRGEGYEQYF.

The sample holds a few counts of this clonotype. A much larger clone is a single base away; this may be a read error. For the CDR3, the DNA is TGTGCCAGCAGCTTAGCCAGGGGCCACACCGGGGAGCTGTTTTTT. Translated, it gives CASSLARGHTGELFF. The chain joins TRBV7-9 to TRBJ2-2, with D tentatively TRBD1 (6 bases). The V gene lost 0 bases and the J gene lost 3 bases, with 8 bases spanning the gap. The CDR3 is 15 residues long. CDR1 is SEHNR, CDR2 FQNEAQ, per germline (reference sequence).

CDR3 sequence: CASGFYGTGFTGELFF. Written as DNA, the CDR3 is TGTGCCAGCGGGTTCTACGGGACAGGGTTCACCGGGGAGCTGTTTTTT. The chain links TRBV28 to TRBJ2-2; 9 positions agree with TRBD1. The CDR3 has 16 residues. Germline CDR1 reads MDHEN; CDR2 reads SYDVKM. The V and J ends lost 8 bases and 4 bases, in that order; junction bases with no gene match: 11.

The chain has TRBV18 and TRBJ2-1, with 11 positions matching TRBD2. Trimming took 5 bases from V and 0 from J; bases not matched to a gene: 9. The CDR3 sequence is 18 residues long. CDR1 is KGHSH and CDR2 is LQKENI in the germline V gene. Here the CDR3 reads CASSSKTSGGYSYNEQFF. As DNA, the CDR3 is TGTGCCAGCTCATCTAAAACTAGCGGGGGCTACTCCTACAATGAGCAGTTCTTC.

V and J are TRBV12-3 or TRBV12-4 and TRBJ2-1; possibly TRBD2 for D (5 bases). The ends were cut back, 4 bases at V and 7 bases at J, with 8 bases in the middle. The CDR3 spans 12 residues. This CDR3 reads CASSSGLNEQFF. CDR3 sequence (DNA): TGTGCCAGCAGTTCTGGACTTAATGAGCAGTTCTTC.

CDR3 in amino acids: CASSQDASWAGVAKNIQYF. In DNA, the CDR3 is TGTGCCAGCAGCCAAGACGCTTCTTGGGCGGGGGTAGCCAAAAACATTCAGTACTTC. The V and J genes are TRBV4-2 and TRBJ2-4, with TRBD2 matching over 7 bases. CDR3 length equals 19 residues. In germline, CDR1 is LGHNA, CDR2 YNFKEQ. Germline trimming cut 0 bases from V and 0 bases from J; bases unmatched to any gene: 11.

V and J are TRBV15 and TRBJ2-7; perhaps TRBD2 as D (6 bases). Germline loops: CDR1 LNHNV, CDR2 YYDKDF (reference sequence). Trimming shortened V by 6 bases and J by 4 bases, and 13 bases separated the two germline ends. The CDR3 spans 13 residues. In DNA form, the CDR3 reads TGTGCCACCAGTATCGTTGGAGGGTACGAGCAGTACTTC. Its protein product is CATSIVGGYEQYF.

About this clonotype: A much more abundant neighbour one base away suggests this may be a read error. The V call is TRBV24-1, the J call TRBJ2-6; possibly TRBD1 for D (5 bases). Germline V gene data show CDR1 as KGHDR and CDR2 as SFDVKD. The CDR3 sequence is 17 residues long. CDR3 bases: TGTGCCACCAGTGATTCTGATAGGAGCTCTGGGGCCAACGTCCCGACTTTC. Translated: CATSDSDRSSGANVPTF.

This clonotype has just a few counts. The CDR3 is CASSVNRDRDEVPGELFF. The CDR3 DNA is TGTGCCAGCAGCGTGAACCGGGACAGGGATGAGGTACCCGGGGAGCTGTTTTTT. This chain joins TRBV9 and TRBJ2-2; 9 nucleotides line up with TRBD1. The CDR3 spans 18 residues. Germline-derived CDR1 and CDR2 are SGDLS and YYNGEE. V gave up 2 bases and J gave up 6 bases; unmatched junction bases: 14.